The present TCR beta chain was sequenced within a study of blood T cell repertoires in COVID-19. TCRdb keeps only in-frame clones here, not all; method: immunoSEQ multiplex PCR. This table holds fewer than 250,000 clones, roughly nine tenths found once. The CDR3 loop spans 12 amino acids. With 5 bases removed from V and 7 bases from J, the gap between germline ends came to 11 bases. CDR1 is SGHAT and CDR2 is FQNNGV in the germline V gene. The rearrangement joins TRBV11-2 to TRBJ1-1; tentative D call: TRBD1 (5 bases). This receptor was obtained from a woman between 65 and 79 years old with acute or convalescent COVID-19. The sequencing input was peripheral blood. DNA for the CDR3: TGTGCCAGCAGCACGACAGTCGGTGAAGCTTTCTTT. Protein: CASSTTVGEAFF.